The source of this TCR beta chain is a study of response to subunit inactivated influenza vaccine. The study, taken as a whole, reports: The study's authors posited that every seasonal influenza vaccination enlists few new T cells.

Of note for this clonotype: Its specificity is unknown.

The CDR3 runs to 17 residues. V lost 0 bases and J lost 4, with 13 bases in between. Germline V gene sequence: CDR1 SGHTA, CDR2 FQGNSA. One entry per CDR3 protein results from TCRdb running MiXCR on the RT-PCR reads. Here the sample spans approximately 500,000 distinct CDR3 sequences, about 14% being singletons. The source of this sequence is a man aged 45-65 years who received an inactivated influenza vaccine. The chain links TRBV7-2 to TRBJ1-6; D unresolved. The source material was PBMCs from blood, sampled approximately 13 days after vaccination. CDR3 DNA: TGTGCCAGCAGCTTAGCCCTTACGGCAACTTATAATTCACCCCTCCACTTT. Protein: CASSLALTATYNSPLHF.